This T cell receptor beta chain appears in the sequencing data of a study of post-analysis software for immune sequencing data. Study details: Included courses were relapsing-remitting and secondary progressive multiple sclerosis; progressive-relapsing multiple sclerosis was also included.

The TCR beta cDNA libraries contained unique molecular identifiers. In TCRdb, the PCR reads were re-called with MiXCR into one record per CDR3 protein. There are fewer than 850,000 distinct CDR3 sequences in the sample; roughly 27% occur only once, and around 0.55% lies in the top ten. This TCR came from a girl aged 5-17 years with multiple sclerosis. The sequencing input was blood.

CDR3 in amino acids: CASSFSIPNVLTF. The CDR3 DNA is TGTGCCAGCAGTTTTTCTATCCCCAACGTCCTGACTTTC. The genes are TRBV28 and TRBJ2-6, with D unclear. The CDR3 contains 13 residues. The V gene's germline CDR1 is MDHEN and CDR2 SYDVKM. V was cut by 3 bases and J by 8 bases, with 8 bases left in between.